The rows below give T cell receptor beta chains drawn from one sample of a study of blood T cell repertoires in COVID-19. Data came from immunoSEQ multiplex PCR; TCRdb stores just in-frame clones and leaves some out. The sample records 300,000 to 400,000 clones, 85% to 95% being singletons. Sequenced: PBMCs or T cells enriched from blood (not recorded which). Receptors originate from a woman in her twenties or thirties who had been exposed to COVID-19. Each CDR3 is given with its conserved first and last residue. D genes are given only for firm matches. A row's size may be missing; if present it is once, few, many or a size class.

abundance: -
v_gene: TRBV12-3/TRBV12-4
d_gene: -
j_gene: TRBJ1-4
CDR3aa: CASSPYEKLFF
CDR3nt: TGTGCCAGCAGCCCCTACGAAAAACTGTTTTTT

abundance: -
v_gene: TRBV5-5
d_gene: -
j_gene: TRBJ1-2
CDR3aa: CASSHSGTFYGYTF
CDR3nt: TGTGCCAGCAGCCACTCCGGGACTTTCTATGGCTACACCTTC

abundance: -
v_gene: TRBV5-4
d_gene: -
j_gene: TRBJ2-5
CDR3aa: CASTDSLQETQYF
CDR3nt: TGTGCCAGCACCGACTCCCTCCAAGAGACCCAGTACTTC

abundance: -
v_gene: TRBV27
d_gene: -
j_gene: TRBJ2-1
CDR3aa: CASREYNEQFF
CDR3nt: TGTGCCAGCAGGGAGTACAATGAGCAGTTCTTC

abundance: -
v_gene: TRBV10-3
d_gene: -
j_gene: TRBJ1-6
CDR3aa: CAIAPNRVDNSPLHF
CDR3nt: TGTGCCATCGCCCCAAACAGGGTGGATAATTCACCCCTCCACTTT

abundance: -
v_gene: TRBV15
d_gene: -
j_gene: TRBJ1-2
CDR3aa: CATSSPLFRVFGYTF
CDR3nt: TGTGCCACCAGCAGCCCACTATTCAGGGTGTTTGGCTACACCTTC

abundance: few
v_gene: TRBV13
d_gene: TRBD1
j_gene: TRBJ1-1
CDR3aa: CASSFRQGAYSTFF
CDR3nt: TGTGCCAGCAGCTTTCGCCAGGGGGCATATAGTACTTTCTTT

abundance: -
v_gene: TRBV29-1
d_gene: TRBD1
j_gene: TRBJ2-1
CDR3aa: CSVASGQGIYNEQFF
CDR3nt: TGCAGCGTTGCCTCGGGACAGGGGATATACAATGAGCAGTTCTTC

abundance: -
v_gene: TRBV25-1
d_gene: -
j_gene: TRBJ1-4
CDR3aa: CASQLANEKLFF
CDR3nt: TGTGCCAGCCAGTTGGCTAATGAAAAACTGTTTTTT

abundance: -
v_gene: TRBV5-1
d_gene: TRBD2
j_gene: TRBJ2-7
CDR3aa: CASSLAGGDYEQYF
CDR3nt: TGCGCCAGCAGCTTGGCCGGGGGGGACTACGAGCAGTACTTC

abundance: -
v_gene: TRBV7-2
d_gene: -
j_gene: TRBJ1-2
CDR3aa: CASSTRDGYTF
CDR3nt: TGTGCCAGCAGCACACGGGATGGCTACACCTTC

abundance: -
v_gene: TRBV9
d_gene: TRBD2
j_gene: TRBJ2-2
CDR3aa: CASSVRGVDTGELFF
CDR3nt: TGTGCCAGCAGTGTCCGGGGGGTTGACACCGGGGAGCTGTTTTTT

abundance: -
v_gene: TRBV12-3/TRBV12-4
d_gene: -
j_gene: TRBJ1-1
CDR3aa: CASSFGSTEAFF
CDR3nt: TGTGCCAGCAGTTTTGGGAGCACTGAAGCTTTCTTT

abundance: -
v_gene: TRBV10-3
d_gene: -
j_gene: TRBJ2-2
CDR3aa: CAISPSTGELFF
CDR3nt: TGTGCCATCAGTCCTTCCACCGGGGAGCTGTTTTTT

abundance: -
v_gene: TRBV19
d_gene: -
j_gene: TRBJ1-5
CDR3aa: CASSIGAGTYSNQPQHF
CDR3nt: TGTGCCAGTAGTATTGGGGCAGGAACCTATAGCAATCAGCCCCAGCATTTT

abundance: -
v_gene: TRBV3-1/TRBV3-2
d_gene: TRBD2
j_gene: TRBJ2-7
CDR3aa: CASSPLTSGAYEQYF
CDR3nt: TGTGCCAGCAGCCCGCTTACTAGCGGGGCTTACGAGCAGTACTTC

abundance: -
v_gene: TRBV7-6
d_gene: TRBD1
j_gene: TRBJ2-2
CDR3aa: CASSLEGQGSNTGELFF
CDR3nt: TGTGCCAGCAGCTTAGAAGGACAGGGCTCGAACACCGGGGAGCTGTTTTTT

abundance: -
v_gene: TRBV2
d_gene: TRBD1
j_gene: TRBJ2-7
CDR3aa: CASFGTGSYEQYF
CDR3nt: TGTGCCAGCTTCGGGACAGGGTCCTACGAGCAGTACTTC

abundance: -
v_gene: TRBV3-1/TRBV3-2
d_gene: -
j_gene: TRBJ1-1
CDR3aa: CASSPPRGDTEAFF
CDR3nt: TGTGCCAGCAGCCCCCCAAGGGGCGACACTGAAGCTTTCTTT

abundance: -
v_gene: TRBV5-4
d_gene: -
j_gene: TRBJ2-1
CDR3aa: CASSLSYEQFF
CDR3nt: TGTGCCAGCAGCTTGTCCTATGAGCAGTTCTTC

abundance: -
v_gene: TRBV7-3
d_gene: -
j_gene: TRBJ2-5
CDR3aa: CASSPGIRETQYF
CDR3nt: TGTGCCAGCAGCCCGGGAATACGGGAGACCCAGTACTTC

abundance: -
v_gene: TRBV7-8
d_gene: -
j_gene: TRBJ2-1
CDR3aa: CASSLGGRGPSYNEQFF
CDR3nt: TGTGCCAGCAGCTTAGGAGGGCGGGGACCCTCCTACAATGAGCAGTTCTTC

abundance: -
v_gene: TRBV27
d_gene: TRBD1
j_gene: TRBJ1-6
CDR3aa: CASTKGQANSPLHF
CDR3nt: TGTGCCAGCACTAAAGGACAGGCCAATTCACCCCTCCACTTT

abundance: -
v_gene: TRBV5-5
d_gene: -
j_gene: TRBJ2-5
CDR3aa: CASSRPQFQETQYF
CDR3nt: TGTGCCAGCAGCCGCCCGCAGTTTCAAGAGACCCAGTACTTC

abundance: -
v_gene: TRBV6-1
d_gene: -
j_gene: TRBJ1-3
CDR3aa: CASSEASRARTIYF
CDR3nt: TGTGCCAGCAGTGAAGCGAGTCGTGCCAGGACCATATATTTT

abundance: -
v_gene: TRBV19
d_gene: TRBD2
j_gene: TRBJ2-1
CDR3aa: CASSPGLAGVHEQFF
CDR3nt: TGTGCCAGTAGTCCGGGACTAGCGGGGGTACATGAGCAGTTCTTC

abundance: -
v_gene: TRBV5-4
d_gene: -
j_gene: TRBJ1-2
CDR3aa: CASSIPPARDGYTF
CDR3nt: TGTGCCAGCAGCATACCCCCCGCGCGGGATGGCTACACCTTC

abundance: few
v_gene: TRBV6-5
d_gene: -
j_gene: TRBJ1-1
CDR3aa: CASSYSIRGFTEAFF
CDR3nt: TGTGCCAGCAGTTACTCGATTAGGGGGTTCACTGAAGCTTTCTTT

abundance: -
v_gene: TRBV3-1/TRBV3-2
d_gene: -
j_gene: TRBJ1-4
CDR3aa: CASSQVPKGVRANEKLFF
CDR3nt: TGTGCCAGCAGCCAAGTTCCCAAGGGAGTGCGTGCTAATGAAAAACTGTTTTTT

abundance: -
v_gene: TRBV29-1
d_gene: -
j_gene: TRBJ1-1
CDR3aa: CSVEPQALNTEAFF
CDR3nt: TGCAGCGTTGAACCCCAGGCCTTGAACACTGAAGCTTTCTTT

abundance: once
v_gene: TRBV7-9
d_gene: TRBD1
j_gene: TRBJ1-2
CDR3aa: CASSSPQGGNYGYTF
CDR3nt: TGTGCCAGCAGCTCCCCACAGGGGGGTAACTATGGCTACACCTTC

abundance: -
v_gene: TRBV14
d_gene: -
j_gene: TRBJ1-3
CDR3aa: CASSLVGGGSGNTIYF
CDR3nt: TGTGCCAGCAGCCTCGTGGGAGGGGGCTCTGGAAACACCATATATTTT

abundance: -
v_gene: TRBV11-2
d_gene: -
j_gene: TRBJ2-3
CDR3aa: CASSSRRGWTDTQYF
CDR3nt: TGTGCCAGCAGCTCGAGAAGGGGCTGGACAGATACGCAGTATTTT

abundance: once
v_gene: TRBV15
d_gene: TRBD1
j_gene: TRBJ2-2
CDR3aa: CATSKWGQLGTGELFF
CDR3nt: TGTGCCACCAGCAAGTGGGGACAGTTAGGCACCGGGGAGCTGTTTTTT

abundance: -
v_gene: TRBV4-2
d_gene: -
j_gene: TRBJ1-1
CDR3aa: CASSQEEDYTEAFF
CDR3nt: TGTGCCAGCAGCCAAGAGGAGGACTACACTGAAGCTTTCTTT

abundance: -
v_gene: TRBV7-9
d_gene: TRBD1
j_gene: TRBJ1-1
CDR3aa: CASSRSGQGRNTEAFF
CDR3nt: TGTGCCAGCAGCCGATCAGGACAGGGTAGGAACACTGAAGCTTTCTTT

abundance: -
v_gene: TRBV4-2
d_gene: -
j_gene: TRBJ1-1
CDR3aa: CASSQNVRSNTEAFF
CDR3nt: TGTGCCAGCAGCCAAAACGTACGGTCGAACACTGAAGCTTTCTTT

abundance: once
v_gene: TRBV11-1
d_gene: -
j_gene: TRBJ2-7
CDR3aa: CASSLGQGRALGEQYF
CDR3nt: TGTGCCAGCAGCTTAGGCCAGGGTCGAGCTTTGGGCGAGCAGTACTTC

abundance: -
v_gene: TRBV5-8
d_gene: -
j_gene: TRBJ1-2
CDR3aa: CASNWAYGYTF
CDR3nt: TGTGCCAGCAACTGGGCTTATGGCTACACCTTC

abundance: -
v_gene: TRBV19
d_gene: -
j_gene: TRBJ1-1
CDR3aa: CASWTVLGPEAFF
CDR3nt: TGTGCCAGCTGGACAGTCCTAGGGCCTGAAGCTTTCTTT

abundance: -
v_gene: TRBV2
d_gene: TRBD2
j_gene: TRBJ2-5
CDR3aa: CASSEGLEGETQYF
CDR3nt: TGTGCCAGCAGTGAGGGACTAGAGGGAGAGACCCAGTACTTC

abundance: -
v_gene: TRBV10-3
d_gene: -
j_gene: TRBJ1-3
CDR3aa: CAISESRGGSGNTIYF
CDR3nt: TGTGCCATCAGTGAGTCGAGAGGGGGCTCTGGAAACACCATATATTTT

abundance: -
v_gene: TRBV24-1
d_gene: -
j_gene: TRBJ2-3
CDR3aa: CATSDWANTDTQYF
CDR3nt: TGTGCCACCAGTGATTGGGCAAACACAGATACGCAGTATTTT

abundance: -
v_gene: TRBV7-2
d_gene: TRBD1
j_gene: TRBJ1-2
CDR3aa: CASSQTGGGYGYTF
CDR3nt: TGTGCCAGCAGCCAGACAGGGGGCGGCTATGGCTACACCTTC

abundance: few
v_gene: TRBV19
d_gene: TRBD1
j_gene: TRBJ1-2
CDR3aa: CASTVQGFNYGYTF
CDR3nt: TGTGCCAGTACTGTACAGGGGTTTAACTATGGCTACACCTTC

abundance: -
v_gene: TRBV6-2/TRBV6-3
d_gene: TRBD1
j_gene: TRBJ1-5
CDR3aa: CASSYSPRQGHQPQHF
CDR3nt: TGTGCCAGCAGTTACTCGCCCCGACAGGGCCATCAGCCCCAGCATTTT

abundance: -
v_gene: TRBV9
d_gene: TRBD2
j_gene: TRBJ2-7
CDR3aa: CASSVGSGGYEQYF
CDR3nt: TGTGCCAGCAGCGTAGGTAGCGGGGGCTACGAGCAGTACTTC

abundance: -
v_gene: TRBV5-1
d_gene: TRBD1
j_gene: TRBJ1-2
CDR3aa: CASRMTRDRGPTYGYTF
CDR3nt: TGCGCCAGCAGAATGACCCGGGACAGGGGGCCCACCTATGGCTACACCTTC

abundance: -
v_gene: TRBV29-1
d_gene: -
j_gene: TRBJ1-2
CDR3aa: CSVDGNWGYTF
CDR3nt: TGCAGCGTTGACGGGAACTGGGGCTACACCTTC

abundance: -
v_gene: TRBV27
d_gene: TRBD1
j_gene: TRBJ2-7
CDR3aa: CASSSTGEVYEQYF
CDR3nt: TGTGCCAGCAGTTCGACAGGGGAGGTCTACGAGCAGTACTTC

abundance: -
v_gene: TRBV13
d_gene: TRBD1
j_gene: TRBJ2-7
CDR3aa: CASSLAAGGPYEQYF
CDR3nt: TGTGCCAGCAGTCTCGCGGCAGGGGGCCCCTACGAGCAGTACTTC

abundance: -
v_gene: TRBV9
d_gene: TRBD2
j_gene: TRBJ2-3
CDR3aa: CASSASGGRTDTQYF
CDR3nt: TGTGCCAGCAGCGCTAGCGGGGGGAGGACAGATACGCAGTATTTT

abundance: once
v_gene: TRBV3-1/TRBV3-2
d_gene: -
j_gene: TRBJ1-3
CDR3aa: CASSQGQHSGNTIYF
CDR3nt: TGTGCCAGCAGCCAAGGACAGCACTCTGGAAACACCATATATTTT

abundance: -
v_gene: TRBV19
d_gene: -
j_gene: TRBJ2-1
CDR3aa: CASSVAGTYNEQFF
CDR3nt: TGTGCCAGTAGTGTTGCCGGGACATACAATGAGCAGTTCTTC

abundance: -
v_gene: TRBV6-5
d_gene: TRBD1
j_gene: TRBJ2-7
CDR3aa: CASRKGTGDYEQYF
CDR3nt: TGTGCCAGCAGGAAAGGGACAGGGGACTACGAGCAGTACTTC

abundance: -
v_gene: TRBV6-5
d_gene: -
j_gene: TRBJ1-2
CDR3aa: CASSYSGRRNYGYTF
CDR3nt: TGTGCCAGCAGTTACTCGGGGCGCCGCAACTATGGCTACACCTTC

abundance: -
v_gene: TRBV25-1
d_gene: -
j_gene: TRBJ1-1
CDR3aa: CASSALRGNTEAFF
CDR3nt: TGTGCCAGCAGTGCTCTCCGGGGTAACACTGAAGCTTTCTTT

abundance: -
v_gene: TRBV7-2
d_gene: -
j_gene: TRBJ2-7
CDR3aa: CASSLAFSVGGEQYF
CDR3nt: TGTGCCAGCAGCTTAGCTTTTTCGGTAGGGGGCGAGCAGTACTTC

abundance: -
v_gene: TRBV5-1
d_gene: TRBD1
j_gene: TRBJ2-3
CDR3aa: CASSLEGGFADTQYF
CDR3nt: TGCGCCAGCAGCTTGGAAGGGGGCTTCGCAGATACGCAGTATTTT

abundance: -
v_gene: TRBV5-1
d_gene: TRBD1
j_gene: TRBJ2-2
CDR3aa: CASSRPGGGMNTGELFF
CDR3nt: TGCGCCAGCAGCCGCCCAGGGGGCGGGATGAACACCGGGGAGCTGTTTTTT